This T cell receptor beta chain derives from a study of Ad26.COV2.S vaccination and SARS-CoV-2 variants (dated by TCRdb to about 2021). The study in broad terms: Vaccine-arm donors came from COV1001, a multicentre, randomized, double-blind, placebo-controlled phase I-IIa trial of Ad26.COV2.S in healthy adults. Investigators did not know the trial group allocation while performing experiments and assessing outcomes. Trial participants were randomized into five groups of five: low-dose or high-dose Ad26.COV2.S given once or twice, or placebo on both occasions. Sequencing of the TCRbeta repertoire served to evaluate the specificity and breadth of SARS-CoV-2-reactive T cell receptors following Ad26.COV2.S vaccination. A total of 32 samples were included in the TCR-sequenced set, comprising about 20 Ad26.COV2.S vaccine recipients, 5 placebo recipients and 8 SARS-CoV-2 convalescent individuals. Ad26.COV2.S was given intramuscularly at 5x10^10 or 1x10^11 viral particles, as a single shot or as two shots 56 days apart. The research as a whole found: Ad26.COV2.S recipients had higher spike-specific TCR breadth than placebo recipients (P = 0.0014). The study was not powered for comparison of responses between vaccine doses or regimens. Substantial breadth of spike-specific CD8+ and CD4+ T cell responses was reported after vaccination. Vaccine and placebo recipients had comparable non-spike TCR breadth, which fits with the vaccine containing only spike. The authors noted that the TCR breadth and depth analyses may have underestimated total T cell responses.

Explained via the paper, the treatment or condition label denotes: 15 to 20 received Ad26.COV2.S at low or high dose, single or two shots; 5 received placebo; per-sample allocation not given. Repertoires of vaccine and placebo recipients were sequenced from samples collected on day 63 after the first injection. In Cohort 1b, 20 to 25 adults aged 18-55 years were enrolled at a single site in Boston, USA, between 29 July and 7 August 2020. As a vaccine, Ad26.COV2.S was a replication-incompetent adenovirus type 26 vector that expressed a prefusion-stabilized SARS-CoV-2 spike protein derived from the original Wuhan strain. The CDR3 measures 18 amino acids from cysteine to phenylalanine. Only the CDR3 DNA stays, 54 bases, in frame from base 1. The junction shows trimming of 0 bases on V and 2 bases on J, plus 20 bases between the germline ends. The CDR1 and CDR2 encoded by the germline V gene (reference sequence) are SGHKS and YYEKEE.

Regarding this clone: What this receptor recognizes is not known. Qualities for individual bases were not recorded, and no much larger clone is one base off.

The immunoSEQ Assay was the method used to sequence TCRbeta CDR3 regions. After extraction, genomic DNA underwent amplification by bias-controlled multiplex PCR, followed by high-throughput sequencing. Regarding the original processing steps: To quantify the absolute abundance of every unique TCRbeta CDR3 region, sequences were collapsed and filtered. T cell fraction was estimated by normalization of TCRbeta template counts to usable DNA, with usable DNA being measured through amplification of reference genes present in all nucleated cells. Repertoire TCRs were annotated as SARS-CoV-2-specific when V gene, CDR3 amino acid sequence and J gene were exactly matched to a known reactive TCR set. MIRA supplied the reference SARS-CoV-2 TCR set, which was filtered for enrichment in COVID-19-positive ImmuneCODE repertoires so that public or cross-reactive TCRs were removed. Drawing on the MIRA antigens, annotated TCRs were analysed further at the level of specific ORF or position within ORF. Breadth was defined as annotated unique rearrangements over total unique productive rearrangements; depth was the summed frequency of those rearrangements. TCR breadth was compared between groups using two-sided Wilcoxon rank-sum tests. TCRdb took this table from immuneACCESS and kept in-frame rearrangements with V and J called. Such tables lack part of the clones; where checked against another copy, unresolved V genes explain under half of the gap, and the rest is unexplained. V, J and clone size were drawn from that table, and D and trimming were deduced from the DNA. Across this sample there are a few hundred thousand clones, with roughly 85% seen only once. The ten most abundant clones make up 7.4% of the sample.

Sample: peripheral blood, taken in a trial of Ad26.COV2.S vaccine versus placebo. This TCR was recovered from a person between 18 and 59 years old who received the Ad26.COV2.S COVID-19 vaccine or a placebo. The chain couples TRBV5-5 to TRBJ1-2; the D gene is unclear. The nucleotide sequence is given as TGTGCCAGCAGCTTGGTTGTCCCGGTTGAGACAACCAACTATGGCTACACCTTC. This translates into CASSLVVPVETTNYGYTF. Joined to the reference TRBV5-5 and TRBJ1-2 proteins, this CDR3 gives the full variable domain: DAGVTQSPTHLIKTRGQQVTLRCSPISGHKSVSWYQQVLGQGPQFIFQYYEKEERGRGNFPDRFSARQFPNYSSELNVNALLLGDSALYLCASSLVVPVETTNYGYTFGSGTRLTVV.